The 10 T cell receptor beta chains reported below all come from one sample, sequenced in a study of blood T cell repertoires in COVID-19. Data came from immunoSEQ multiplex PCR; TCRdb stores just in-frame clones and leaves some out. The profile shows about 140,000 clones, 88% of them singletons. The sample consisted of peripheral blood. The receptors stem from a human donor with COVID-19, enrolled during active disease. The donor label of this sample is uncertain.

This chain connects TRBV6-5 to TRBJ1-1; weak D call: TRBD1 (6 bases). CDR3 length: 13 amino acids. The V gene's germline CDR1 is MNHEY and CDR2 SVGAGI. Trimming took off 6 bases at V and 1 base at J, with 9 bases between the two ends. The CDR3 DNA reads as TGTGCCAGCAGCCAGACAGGGAACACTGAAGCTTTCTTT. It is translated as CASSQTGNTEAFF.

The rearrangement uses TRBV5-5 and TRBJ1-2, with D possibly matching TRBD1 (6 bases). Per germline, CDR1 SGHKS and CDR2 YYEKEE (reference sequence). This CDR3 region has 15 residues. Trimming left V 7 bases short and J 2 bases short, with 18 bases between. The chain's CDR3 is CASEPSMGANYGYTF. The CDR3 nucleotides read TGTGCCAGCGAACCTTCGATGGGGGCCAACTATGGCTACACCTTC. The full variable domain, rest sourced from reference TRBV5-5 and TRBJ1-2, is DAGVTQSPTHLIKTRGQQVTLRCSPISGHKSVSWYQQVLGQGPQFIFQYYEKEERGRGNFPDRFSARQFPNYSSELNVNALLLGDSALYLCASEPSMGANYGYTFGSGTRLTVV.

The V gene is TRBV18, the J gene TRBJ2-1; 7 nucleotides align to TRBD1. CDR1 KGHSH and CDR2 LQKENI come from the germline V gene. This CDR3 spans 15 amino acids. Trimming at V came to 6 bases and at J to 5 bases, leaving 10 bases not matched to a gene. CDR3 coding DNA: TGTGCCAGCTCCCCGGGACAGCCTTCGGACAATGAGCAGTTCTTC. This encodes CASSPGQPSDNEQFF. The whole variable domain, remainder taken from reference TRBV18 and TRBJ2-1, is NAGVMQNPRHLVRRRGQEARLRCSPMKGHSHVYWYRQLPEEGLKFMVYLQKENIIDESGMPKERFSAEFPKEGPSILRIQQVVRGDSAAYFCASSPGQPSDNEQFFGPGTRLTVL.

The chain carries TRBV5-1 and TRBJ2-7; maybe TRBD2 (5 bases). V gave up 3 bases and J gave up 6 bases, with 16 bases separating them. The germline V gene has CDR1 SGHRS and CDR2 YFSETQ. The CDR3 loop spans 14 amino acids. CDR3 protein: CASSSRAIGPEQYF. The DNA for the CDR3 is TGCGCCAGCAGCTCGCGGGCCATTGGACCCGAGCAGTACTTC. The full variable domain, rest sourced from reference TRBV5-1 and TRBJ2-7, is KAGVTQTPRYLIKTRGQQVTLSCSPISGHRSVSWYQQTPGQGLQFLFEYFSETQRNKGNFPGRFSGRQFSNSRSEMNVSTLELGDSALYLCASSSRAIGPEQYFGPGTRLTVT.

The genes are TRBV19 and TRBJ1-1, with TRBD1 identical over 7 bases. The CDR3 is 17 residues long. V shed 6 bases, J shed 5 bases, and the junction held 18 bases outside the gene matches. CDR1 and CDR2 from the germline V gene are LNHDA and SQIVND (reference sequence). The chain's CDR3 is CASSDRLHQGVVTEAFF. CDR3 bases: TGTGCCAGTAGCGATCGCCTTCACCAGGGGGTGGTTACTGAAGCTTTCTTT. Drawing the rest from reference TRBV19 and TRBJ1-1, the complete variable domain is DGGITQSPKYLFRKEGQNVTLSCEQNLNHDAMYWYRQDPGQGLRLIYYSQIVNDFQKGDIAEGYSVSREKKESFPLTVTSAQKNPTAFYLCASSDRLHQGVVTEAFFGQGTRLTVV.

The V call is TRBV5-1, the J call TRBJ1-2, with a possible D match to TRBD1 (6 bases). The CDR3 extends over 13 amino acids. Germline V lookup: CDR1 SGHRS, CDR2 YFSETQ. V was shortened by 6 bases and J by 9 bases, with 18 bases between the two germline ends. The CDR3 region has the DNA TGCGCCAGCACCGACCCTGGGGGCAGACGCTACACCTTC. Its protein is CASTDPGGRRYTF.

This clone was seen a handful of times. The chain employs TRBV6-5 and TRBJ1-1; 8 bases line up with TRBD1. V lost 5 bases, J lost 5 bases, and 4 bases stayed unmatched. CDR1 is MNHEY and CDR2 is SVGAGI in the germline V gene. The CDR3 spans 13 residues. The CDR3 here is CASSPDRETEAFF. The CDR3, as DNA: TGTGCCAGCAGTCCGGACAGGGAGACTGAAGCTTTCTTT.

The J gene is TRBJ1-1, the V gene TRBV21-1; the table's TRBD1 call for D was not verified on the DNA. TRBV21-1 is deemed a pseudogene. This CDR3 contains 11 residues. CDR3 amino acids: CASNRGTEAFF. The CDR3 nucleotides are TGTGCCAGCAACAGGGGCACTGAAGCTTTCTTT.

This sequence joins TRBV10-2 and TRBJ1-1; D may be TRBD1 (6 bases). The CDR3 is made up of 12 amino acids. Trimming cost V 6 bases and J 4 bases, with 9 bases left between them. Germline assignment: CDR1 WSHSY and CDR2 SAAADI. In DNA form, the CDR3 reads TGCGCCAGCAGCTTACAGGGCACTGAAGCTTTCTTT. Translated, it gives CASSLQGTEAFF.

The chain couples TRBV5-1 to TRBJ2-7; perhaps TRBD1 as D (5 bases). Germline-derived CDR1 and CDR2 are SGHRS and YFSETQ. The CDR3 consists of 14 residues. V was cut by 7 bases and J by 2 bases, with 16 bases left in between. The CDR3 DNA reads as TGCGCCAGCTCCCCTGTAGGGGATCCCTACGAGCAGTACTTC. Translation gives CASSPVGDPYEQYF.